This TCR beta chain was recorded in a study of PD-L1 blockade in urothelial cancer. About the study: In the patient group, twenty-five of 29 were males with bladder-origin urothelial cancer. At 3 weeks after treatment start (second dose) and again at 6 weeks, blood was analyzed.

Stated time point: peripheral blood 6 weeks after treatment start. Metastatic or locally advanced urothelial carcinoma was present in the patients. Pretreatment and on-treatment blood mononuclear cell samples were taken, totaling between 1 and 8 time points per patient. Sequenced by immunoSEQ multiplex PCR; TCRdb stores in-frame clones only, minus some. Among about 44,000 clones listed, under 95% were seen once. The V and J ends lost 4 bases and 4 bases, in that order; junction bases with no gene match: 6. Germline V gene data show CDR1 as SNHLY and CDR2 as FYNNEI. This CDR3 has 16 amino acids. The chain joins TRBV2 to TRBJ2-1; 11 bases fit TRBD2. The TCR comes from a man aged 70 or older with urothelial cancer. Sequences were derived from PBMCs, sampled around atezolizumab (anti-PD-L1) treatment. The CDR3: CASSGVAGGPYNEQFF. The DNA of the CDR3 is TGTGCCAGCAGTGGGGTAGCGGGAGGGCCTTACAATGAGCAGTTCTTC.